The T cell receptor (beta chain) under discussion was sequenced for a study of HIV-infected children after antiretroviral therapy interruption. The V and J ends lost 3 bases and 1 base, in that order; junction bases with no gene match: 12. This CDR3 comprises 18 residues. Germline CDR1 LNHDA, CDR2 SQIVND (reference sequence). This clonotype occurred many times. Indicated treatment: PENTA 11 planned treatment interruption arm or continuous ART arm. The TCR library was built from RNA with a 3' RACE protocol and unique molecular identifiers. Using its own MiXCR run on the 3' RACE reads, TCRdb lists one record per CDR3 protein. The sample has around 40,000 distinct CDR3 sequences, around 7% seen once; the top ten hold approximately 0.97%.

This material consisted of CD45RA+ CD4+ T cells from PBMCs, pooled from several time points, taken from a donor given antiretroviral therapy, either interrupted or continuous. Subset in this sample: naive CD4+ CD45RA+ CD45RO- T cells. The clonotype originates from a pool of human donors with HIV. This chain connects TRBV19 to TRBJ2-7; 10 bases are shared with TRBD2. The CDR3 DNA sequence: TGTGCCAGTAGTATGAGGGCGGCTAGCGGGAGTCGTTCCTACGAGCAGTACTTC. It translates to CASSMRAASGSRSYEQYF.